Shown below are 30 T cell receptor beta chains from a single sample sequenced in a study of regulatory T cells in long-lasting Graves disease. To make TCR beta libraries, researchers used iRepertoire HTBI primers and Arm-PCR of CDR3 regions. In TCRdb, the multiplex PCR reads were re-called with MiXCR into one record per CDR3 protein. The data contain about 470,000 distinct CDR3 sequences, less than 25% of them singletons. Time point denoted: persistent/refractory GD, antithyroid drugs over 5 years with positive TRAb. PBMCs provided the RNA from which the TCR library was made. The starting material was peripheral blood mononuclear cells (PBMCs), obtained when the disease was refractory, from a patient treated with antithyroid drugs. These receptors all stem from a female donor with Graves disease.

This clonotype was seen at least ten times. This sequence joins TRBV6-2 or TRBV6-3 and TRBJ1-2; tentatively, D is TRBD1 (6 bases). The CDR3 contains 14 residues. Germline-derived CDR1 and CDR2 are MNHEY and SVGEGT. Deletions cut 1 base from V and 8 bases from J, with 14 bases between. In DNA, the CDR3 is TGTGCCAGCAGTTACTATGGGGGGCTAGAAGGCTACACCTTC. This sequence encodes CASSYYGGLEGYTF.

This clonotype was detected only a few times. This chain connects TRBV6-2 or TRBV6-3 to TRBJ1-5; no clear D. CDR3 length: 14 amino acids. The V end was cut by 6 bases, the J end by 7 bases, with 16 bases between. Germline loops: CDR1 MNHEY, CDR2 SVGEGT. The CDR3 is CASSLLLVGQPQHF. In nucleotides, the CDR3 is TGTGCCAGCAGCCTACTCCTCGTGGGGCAGCCCCAGCATTTT.

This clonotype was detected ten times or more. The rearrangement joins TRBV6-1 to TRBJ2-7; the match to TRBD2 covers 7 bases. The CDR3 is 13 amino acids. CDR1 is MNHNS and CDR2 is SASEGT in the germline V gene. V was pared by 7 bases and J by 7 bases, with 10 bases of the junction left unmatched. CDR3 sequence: CASTWGGIEEQYF. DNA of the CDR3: TGTGCCAGCACCTGGGGGGGGATAGAAGAGCAGTACTTC.

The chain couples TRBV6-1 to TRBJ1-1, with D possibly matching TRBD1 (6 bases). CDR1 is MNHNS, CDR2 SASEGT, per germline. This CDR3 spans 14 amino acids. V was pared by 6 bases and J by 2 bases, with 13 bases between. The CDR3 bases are TGTGCCAGCAGAAAAGGACAGACCAACACTGAAGCTTTCTTT. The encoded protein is CASRKGQTNTEAFF.

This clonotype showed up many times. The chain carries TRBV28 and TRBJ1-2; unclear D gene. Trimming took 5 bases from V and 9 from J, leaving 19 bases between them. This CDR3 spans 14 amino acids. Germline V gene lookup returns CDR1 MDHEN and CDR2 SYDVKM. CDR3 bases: TGTGCCAGCAGTAAGGACTCTCCTCTGGGAAGCTACACCTTC. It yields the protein CASSKDSPLGSYTF.

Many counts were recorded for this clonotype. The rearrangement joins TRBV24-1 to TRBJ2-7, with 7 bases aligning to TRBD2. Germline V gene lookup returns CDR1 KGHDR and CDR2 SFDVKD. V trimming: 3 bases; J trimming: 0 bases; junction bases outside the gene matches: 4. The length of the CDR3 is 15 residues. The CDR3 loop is CATSDPGRGSYEQYF. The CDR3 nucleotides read TGTGCCACCAGTGATCCGGGGAGGGGCTCCTACGAGCAGTACTTC.

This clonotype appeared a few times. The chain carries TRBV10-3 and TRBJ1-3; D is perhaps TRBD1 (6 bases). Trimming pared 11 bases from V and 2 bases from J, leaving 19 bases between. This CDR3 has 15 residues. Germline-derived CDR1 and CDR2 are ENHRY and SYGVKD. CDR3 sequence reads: CAARGGQEAGNTIYF. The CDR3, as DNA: TGTGCCGCCCGGGGGGGGCAGGAGGCTGGAAACACCATATATTTT.

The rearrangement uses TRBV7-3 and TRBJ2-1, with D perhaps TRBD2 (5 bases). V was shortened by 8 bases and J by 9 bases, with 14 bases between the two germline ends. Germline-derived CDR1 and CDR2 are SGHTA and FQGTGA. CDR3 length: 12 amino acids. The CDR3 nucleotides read TGTGCCAGCTCCCATACACGGGGTGAGCAGTTCTTC. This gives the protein CASSHTRGEQFF.

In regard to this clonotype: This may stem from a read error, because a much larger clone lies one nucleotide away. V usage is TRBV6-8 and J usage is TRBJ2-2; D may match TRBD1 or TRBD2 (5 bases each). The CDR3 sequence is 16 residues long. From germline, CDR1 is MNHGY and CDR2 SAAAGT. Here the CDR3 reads CASFRPGLDGTGELLF. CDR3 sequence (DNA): TGTGCCAGCTTTCGTCCAGGGCTAGATGGGACCGGGGAGCTGCTTTTT.

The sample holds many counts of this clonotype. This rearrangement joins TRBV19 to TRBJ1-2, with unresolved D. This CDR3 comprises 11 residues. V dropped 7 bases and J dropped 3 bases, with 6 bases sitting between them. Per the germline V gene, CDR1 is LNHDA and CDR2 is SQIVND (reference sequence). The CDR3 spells CASKGYYGYTF. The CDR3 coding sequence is TGTGCCAGTAAAGGGTACTATGGCTACACCTTC.

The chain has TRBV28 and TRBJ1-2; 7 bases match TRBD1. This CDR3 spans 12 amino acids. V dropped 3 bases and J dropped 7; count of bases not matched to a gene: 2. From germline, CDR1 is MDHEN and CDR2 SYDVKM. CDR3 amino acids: CASSLRDSGYTF. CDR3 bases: TGTGCCAGCAGTTTGAGGGACAGTGGCTACACCTTC.

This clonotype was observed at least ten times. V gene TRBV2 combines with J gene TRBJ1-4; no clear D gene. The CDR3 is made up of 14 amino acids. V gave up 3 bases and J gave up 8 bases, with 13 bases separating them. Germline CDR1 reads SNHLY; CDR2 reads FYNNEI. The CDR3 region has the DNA TGTGCCAGCAGTGACCCGTACCCGCAGGAAAAACTGTTTTTT. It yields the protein CASSDPYPQEKLFF.

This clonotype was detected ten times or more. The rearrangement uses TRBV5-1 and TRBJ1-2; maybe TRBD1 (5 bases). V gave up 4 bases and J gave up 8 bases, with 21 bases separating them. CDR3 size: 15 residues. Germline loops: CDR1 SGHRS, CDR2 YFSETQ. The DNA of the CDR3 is TGCGCCAGCAGCCCCGCCCGCGGACAAAACTGGGGCTACACCTTC. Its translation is CASSPARGQNWGYTF.

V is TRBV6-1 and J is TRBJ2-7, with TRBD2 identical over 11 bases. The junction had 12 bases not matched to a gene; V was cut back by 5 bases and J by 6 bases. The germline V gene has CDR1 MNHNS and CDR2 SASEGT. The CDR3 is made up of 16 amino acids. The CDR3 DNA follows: TGTGCCAGCAGTCGCTTCAAAACTAGCGGGAGTGGCGAGCAGTACTTC. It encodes CASSRFKTSGSGEQYF.

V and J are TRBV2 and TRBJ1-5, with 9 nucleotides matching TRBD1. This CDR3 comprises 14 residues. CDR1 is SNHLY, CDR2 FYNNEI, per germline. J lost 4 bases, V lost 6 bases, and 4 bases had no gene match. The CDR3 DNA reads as TGTGCCAGCAGGTGGGACAGGGAGAATCAGCCCCAGCATTTT. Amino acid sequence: CASRWDRENQPQHF.

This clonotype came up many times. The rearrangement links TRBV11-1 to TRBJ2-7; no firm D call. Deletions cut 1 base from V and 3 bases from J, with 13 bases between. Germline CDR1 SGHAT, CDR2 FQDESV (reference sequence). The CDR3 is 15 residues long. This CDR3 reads CASSLDPGRRYEQYF. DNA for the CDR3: TGTGCCAGCAGCTTAGATCCGGGCCGTCGCTACGAGCAGTACTTC.

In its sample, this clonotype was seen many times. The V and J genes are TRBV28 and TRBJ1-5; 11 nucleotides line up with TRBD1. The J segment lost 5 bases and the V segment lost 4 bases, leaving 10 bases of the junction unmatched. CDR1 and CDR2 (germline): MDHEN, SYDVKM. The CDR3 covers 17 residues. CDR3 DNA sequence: TGTGCCAGCAGTTCGGACAGGGGGCTCCTCGAGGATCAGCCCCAGCATTTT. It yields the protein CASSSDRGLLEDQPQHF.

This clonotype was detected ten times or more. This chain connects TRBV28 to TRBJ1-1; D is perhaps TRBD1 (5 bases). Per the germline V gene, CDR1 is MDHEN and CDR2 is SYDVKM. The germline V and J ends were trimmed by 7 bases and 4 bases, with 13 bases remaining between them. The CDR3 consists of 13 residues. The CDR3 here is CASNAGGGTEAFF. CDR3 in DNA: TGTGCCAGCAATGCGGGGGGGGGCACTGAAGCTTTCTTT.

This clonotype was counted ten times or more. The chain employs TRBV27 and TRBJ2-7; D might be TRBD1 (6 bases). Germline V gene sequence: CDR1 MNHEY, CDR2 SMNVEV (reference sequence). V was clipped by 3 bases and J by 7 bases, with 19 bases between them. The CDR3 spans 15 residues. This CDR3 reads CASSFLGASPGEQYF. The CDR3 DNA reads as TGTGCCAGCAGTTTTCTGGGGGCTTCACCGGGGGAGCAGTACTTC.

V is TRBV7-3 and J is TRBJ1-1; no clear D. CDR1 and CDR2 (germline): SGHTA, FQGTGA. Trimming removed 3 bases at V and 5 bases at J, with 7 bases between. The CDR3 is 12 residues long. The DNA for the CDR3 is TGTGCCAGCAGCTTGGCCCAAACTGAAGCTTTCTTT. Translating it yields CASSLAQTEAFF.

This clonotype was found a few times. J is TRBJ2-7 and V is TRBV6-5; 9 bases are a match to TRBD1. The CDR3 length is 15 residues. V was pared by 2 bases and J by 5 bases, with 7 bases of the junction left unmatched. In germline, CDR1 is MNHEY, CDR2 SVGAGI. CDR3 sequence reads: CASSYGGQGGHEQYF. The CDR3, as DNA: TGTGCCAGCAGTTACGGGGGACAGGGAGGCCACGAGCAGTACTTC.

CDR3 in amino acids: CASAAGQINSPLHF. The DNA of the CDR3 is TGTGCCAGCGCCGCGGGACAAATTAATTCACCCCTCCACTTT. This chain connects TRBV19 to TRBJ1-6, with a weak D call TRBD1 (6 bases). Germline CDR1 is LNHDA and CDR2 is SQIVND (reference sequence). This CDR3 is built from 14 residues. V lost 9 bases and J lost 6, with 15 bases in between. The full variable domain, in which reference TRBV19 and TRBJ1-6 provide the parts outside the CDR3, is DGGITQSPKYLFRKEGQNVTLSCEQNLNHDAMYWYRQDPGQGLRLIYYSQIVNDFQKGDIAEGYSVSREKKESFPLTVTSAQKNPTAFYLCASAAGQINSPLHFGNGTRLTVT.

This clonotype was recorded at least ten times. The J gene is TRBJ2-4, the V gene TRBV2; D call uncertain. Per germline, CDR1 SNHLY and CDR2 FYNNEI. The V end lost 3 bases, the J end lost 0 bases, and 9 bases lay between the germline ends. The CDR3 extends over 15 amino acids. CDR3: CASSETAEAKNIQYF. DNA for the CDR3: TGTGCCAGCAGTGAGACGGCGGAAGCCAAAAACATTCAGTACTTC.

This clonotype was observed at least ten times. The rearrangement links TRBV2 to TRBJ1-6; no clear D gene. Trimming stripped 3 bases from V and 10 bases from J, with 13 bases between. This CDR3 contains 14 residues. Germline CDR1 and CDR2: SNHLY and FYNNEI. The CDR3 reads CASSESSVGSPLHF. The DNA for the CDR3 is TGTGCCAGCAGTGAGTCCAGTGTAGGCTCACCCCTCCACTTT.

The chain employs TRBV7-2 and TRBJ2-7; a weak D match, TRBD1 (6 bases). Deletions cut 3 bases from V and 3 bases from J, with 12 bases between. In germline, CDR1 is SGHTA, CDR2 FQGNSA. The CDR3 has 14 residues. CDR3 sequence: CASSLIEGDYEQYF. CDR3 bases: TGTGCCAGCAGCTTGATTGAGGGGGACTACGAGCAGTACTTC. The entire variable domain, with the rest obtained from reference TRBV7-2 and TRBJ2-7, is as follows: GAGVSQSPSNKVTEKGKDVELRCDPISGHTALYWYRQSLGQGLEFLIYFQGNSAPDKSGLPSDRFSAERTGGSVSTLTIQRTQQEDSAVYLCASSLIEGDYEQYFGPGTRLTVT.

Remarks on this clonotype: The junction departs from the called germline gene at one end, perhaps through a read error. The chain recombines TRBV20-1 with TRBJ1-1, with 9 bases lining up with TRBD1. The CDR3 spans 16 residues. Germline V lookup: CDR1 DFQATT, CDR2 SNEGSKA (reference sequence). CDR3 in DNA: TGCAGTGCTAGAGGCCCTACAGGGGGCGCGTACACTGAAGCTTCCTTT. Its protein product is CSARGPTGGAYTEASF.

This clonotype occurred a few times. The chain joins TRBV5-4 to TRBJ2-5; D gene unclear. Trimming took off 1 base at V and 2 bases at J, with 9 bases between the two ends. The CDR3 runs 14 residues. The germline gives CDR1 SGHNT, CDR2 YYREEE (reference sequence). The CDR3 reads CASSLPGRQETQYF. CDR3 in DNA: TGTGCCAGCAGCTTGCCCGGAAGACAAGAGACCCAGTACTTC.

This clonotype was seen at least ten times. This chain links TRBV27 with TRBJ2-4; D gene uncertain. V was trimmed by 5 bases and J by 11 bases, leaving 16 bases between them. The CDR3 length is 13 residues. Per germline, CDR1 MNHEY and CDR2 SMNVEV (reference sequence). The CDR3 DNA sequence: TGTGCCAGCAGTGCCGGACCGAGTGTACTTCAGTACTTC. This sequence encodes CASSAGPSVLQYF.

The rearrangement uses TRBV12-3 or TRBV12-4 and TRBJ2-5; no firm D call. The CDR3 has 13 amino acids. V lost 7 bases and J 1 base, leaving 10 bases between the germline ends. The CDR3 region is CASNGALQETQYF. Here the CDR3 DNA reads TGTGCCAGCAATGGAGCGCTCCAAGAGACCCAGTACTTC.

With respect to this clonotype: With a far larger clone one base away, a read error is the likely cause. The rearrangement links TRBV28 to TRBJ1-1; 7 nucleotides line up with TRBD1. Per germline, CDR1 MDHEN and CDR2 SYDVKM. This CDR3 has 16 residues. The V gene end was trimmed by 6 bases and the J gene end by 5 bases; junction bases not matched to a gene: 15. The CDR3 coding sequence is TGTGCCAGCAGCCCGCAGACAGCCAGGGGGGAGACTGAAGCTTTCTTT. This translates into CASSPQTARGETEAFF.